One and the same sample provided the 15 T cell receptor beta chains below, sequenced in a study of response to subunit inactivated influenza vaccine. MiXCR, applied by TCRdb to the RT-PCR reads, yields one record per CDR3 protein. The data show around 530,000 distinct CDR3 sequences, approximately 15% seen once. Here the sequenced sample was CD4+ T cells sorted from PBMCs, taken around 2 years after vaccination. The receptors originated from a man aged 45 to 70 who received an inactivated influenza vaccine.

This clonotype was picked up a small number of times. V and J are TRBV20-1 and TRBJ2-4; 9 nucleotides align to TRBD2. The germline V gene has CDR1 DFQATT and CDR2 SNEGSKA (reference sequence). Trimming cost V 5 bases and J 4 bases; bases outside gene matches: 12. The CDR3 has 16 amino acids. Written as DNA, the CDR3 is TGCAGTGCTGGGGAAACCGGGACTAGCAGGAAAAACATTCAGTACTTC. Its protein is CSAGETGTSRKNIQYF.

A few counts support this clonotype. V usage is TRBV21-1 and J usage is TRBJ2-7; TRBD1 reflects the table's D call only, with no check against the DNA. TRBV21-1 is shown as a pseudogene. The CDR3 loop spans 16 amino acids. The CDR3 reads CASSKAGDRARYEQYF. CDR3 sequence (DNA): TGTGCCAGCAGCAAAGCGGGGGACAGGGCTCGATACGAGCAGTACTTC.

This clonotype turned up a few times. One end of the junction fails to match germline, which may point to a read error. The gene calls are TRBV20-1 and TRBJ2-3; D may be TRBD1 (5 bases). The CDR3 extends over 11 amino acids. Germline-derived CDR1 and CDR2 are DFQATT and SNEGSKA (reference sequence). The DNA for the CDR3 is TGCAGTGCTAGTAGCAGGGTTCCCACCTCGTTT. This gives the protein CSASSRVPTSF.

The rearrangement joins TRBV24-1 to TRBJ2-5, with a tentative D call TRBD2 (6 bases). Looked up from germline, CDR1 is KGHDR and CDR2 is SFDVKD. Deletions cut 0 bases from V and 0 bases from J, with 13 bases between. The CDR3 spans 17 residues. The CDR3 DNA sequence: TGTGCCACCAGTGATTTGCCCGCGGGGCAGAACCAAGAGACCCAGTACTTC. It yields the protein CATSDLPAGQNQETQYF.

The V call is TRBV7-8, the J call TRBJ1-5, with TRBD1 matching 12 bases. The CDR3 is made up of 15 amino acids. Germline lookup yields CDR1 SGHVS and CDR2 FQNEAQ. With 7 bases clipped from V and 7 bases from J, the junction kept 8 bases outside the gene matches. The CDR3 DNA follows: TGTGCCAGCACGAAGGGGGACAGGGGGCGACAGCCCCAGCATTTT. Protein product: CASTKGDRGRQPQHF.

This clonotype was observed a handful of times. The chain employs TRBV23-1 and TRBJ2-2; D unresolved. TRBV23-1 is an ORF, with its function uncertain. The CDR3 length is 16 residues. Trimming stripped 2 bases from V and 5 bases from J, with 15 bases between. The CDR3 region has the DNA TGCGCCAGCAGTCAACGTTTGGGCATGAAAACCGGGGAGCTGTTTTTT. Its translation is CASSQRLGMKTGELFF.

The V gene is TRBV7-2, the J gene TRBJ2-3, with D unresolved. From germline, CDR1 is SGHTA and CDR2 FQGNSA. Trimming shortened V by 5 bases and J by 1 base, and 13 bases separated the two germline ends. This CDR3 region has 15 residues. The DNA for the CDR3 is TGTGCCAGCAGCCCTGACGGGCTCGGCACAGATACGCAGTATTTT. Its protein is CASSPDGLGTDTQYF.

This clonotype came up a few times. DNA for the CDR3: TGCAGTGCTAGTTCGTCGGCGGGAGTCTCAGATACGCAGTATTTT. Encoded protein: CSASSSAGVSDTQYF. The chain recombines TRBV20-1 with TRBJ2-3; 7 bases align to TRBD2. The CDR3 length is 15 residues. Germline assignment: CDR1 DFQATT and CDR2 SNEGSKA (reference sequence). J lost 4 bases, V lost 3 bases, and 10 bases had no gene match.

This clonotype was seen a handful of times. The genes are TRBV29-1 and TRBJ2-2; 10 bases are a match to TRBD2. The CDR3 has 12 amino acids. Trimming cost V 7 bases and J 6 bases; bases outside gene matches: 2. Per the germline V gene, CDR1 is SQVTM and CDR2 is ANQGSEA. The CDR3 nucleotides read TGCAGCGGGGGACTAGCGTCCGGGGAGCTGTTTTTT. It codes for CSGGLASGELFF.

This clonotype was seen a few times. The chain couples TRBV20-1 to TRBJ1-2; 7 positions match TRBD1. Germline-derived CDR1 and CDR2 are DFQATT and SNEGSKA (reference sequence). This CDR3 contains 12 residues. The J segment lost 8 bases and the V segment lost 6 bases, leaving 9 bases of the junction unmatched. The CDR3: CSAQTGLQGYTF. The CDR3 coding sequence is TGCAGTGCACAGACAGGGTTGCAAGGCTACACCTTC.

The table lists this clonotype with many counts. The chain joins TRBV12-3 or TRBV12-4 to TRBJ1-6; unclear D gene. This CDR3 contains 13 residues. Trimming shortened V by 5 bases and J by 8 bases, and 10 bases separated the two germline ends. Here the CDR3 reads CASSLGKDSPLHF. For the CDR3, the DNA is TGTGCCAGCAGTCTAGGCAAGGATTCACCCCTCCACTTT.

The chain combines TRBV6-1 with TRBJ2-3; 8 nucleotides agree with TRBD1. The ends lost 1 base at V and 4 bases at J; junction bases unmatched: 7. The germline CDR1 and CDR2 sequences are MNHNS and SASEGT. The CDR3 contains 16 residues. The CDR3 DNA reads as TGTGCCAGCAGTGAAGTCCAGGGGGCGGTGGCAGATACGCAGTATTTT. This codes for CASSEVQGAVADTQYF.

This rearrangement joins TRBV4-2 to TRBJ1-6; D may be TRBD1 (6 bases). The V end was cut by 0 bases, the J end by 9 bases, with 12 bases between. The V gene's germline CDR1 is LGHNA and CDR2 YNFKEQ. The CDR3 has 15 residues. DNA of the CDR3: TGTGCCAGCAGCCAAGATAACAGGGACTCTTCACCCCTCCACTTT. Amino acids: CASSQDNRDSSPLHF.

This clonotype appeared many times. The chain combines TRBV12-3 or TRBV12-4 with TRBJ1-1; weak D call: TRBD1 (5 bases). Trimming pared 5 bases from V and 0 bases from J, leaving 10 bases between. The CDR3 extends over 14 amino acids. The CDR3 spells CASSQGTLNTEAFF. The CDR3 bases are TGTGCCAGCAGTCAGGGAACCCTGAACACTGAAGCTTTCTTT.

The V gene is TRBV6-5, the J gene TRBJ2-7; the D is unclear. Germline values: CDR1 MNHEY, CDR2 SVGAGI. Deletions cut 2 bases from V and 1 base from J, with 9 bases between. The CDR3 covers 14 residues. DNA of the CDR3: TGTGCCAGCAGTTACAGGCCATCTTCCTACGAGCAGTACTTC. Translating it yields CASSYRPSSYEQYF.